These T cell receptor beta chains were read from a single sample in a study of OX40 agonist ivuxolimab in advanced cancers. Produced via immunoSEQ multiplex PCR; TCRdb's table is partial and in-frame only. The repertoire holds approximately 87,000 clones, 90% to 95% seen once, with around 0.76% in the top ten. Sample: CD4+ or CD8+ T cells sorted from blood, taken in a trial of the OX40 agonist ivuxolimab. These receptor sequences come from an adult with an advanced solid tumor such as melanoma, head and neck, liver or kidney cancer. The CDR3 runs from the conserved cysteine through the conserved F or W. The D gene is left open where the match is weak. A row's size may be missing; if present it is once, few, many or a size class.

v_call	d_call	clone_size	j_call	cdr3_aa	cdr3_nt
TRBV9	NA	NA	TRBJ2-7	CASSGLRADEQYF	TGTGCCAGCAGCGGACTACGGGCGGACGAGCAGTACTTC
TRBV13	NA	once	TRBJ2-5	CASSLGLTGAQYF	TGTGCCAGCAGCTTAGGCCTAACGGGGGCCCAGTACTTC
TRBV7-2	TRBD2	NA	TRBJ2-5	CASSLRSGRVRETQYF	TGTGCCAGCAGCCTCCGTAGCGGGAGGGTTCGGGAGACCCAGTACTTC
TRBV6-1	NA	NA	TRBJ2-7	CASRNSWYEQYF	TGTGCCAGTAGGAACTCTTGGTACGAGCAGTACTTC
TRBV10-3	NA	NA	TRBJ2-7	CATANGPRSYEQYF	TGTGCCACTGCCAACGGGCCACGTTCCTACGAGCAGTACTTC
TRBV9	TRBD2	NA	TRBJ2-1	CASSPVAGDVYNEQFF	TGTGCCAGCAGCCCAGTAGCGGGAGACGTCTACAATGAGCAGTTCTTC
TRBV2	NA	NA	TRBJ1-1	CASSDTMNTEAFF	TGTGCCAGCAGTGACACGATGAACACTGAAGCTTTCTTT
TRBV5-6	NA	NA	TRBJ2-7	CASSSGTRGYEQYF	TGTGCCAGCAGCTCGGGGACTCGAGGGTACGAGCAGTACTTC
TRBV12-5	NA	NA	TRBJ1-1	CASGLNTEAFF	TGTGCTAGTGGTTTGAACACTGAAGCTTTCTTT
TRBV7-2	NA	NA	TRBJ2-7	CASSLEARWTGYEQYF	TGTGCCAGCAGCTTAGAAGCACGGTGGACCGGCTACGAGCAGTACTTC
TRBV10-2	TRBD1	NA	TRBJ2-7	CASRGTDKDYEQYF	TGCGCCAGCAGGGGGACAGATAAAGACTACGAGCAGTACTTC
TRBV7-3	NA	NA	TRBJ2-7	CASSLYASEAYEQYF	TGTGCCAGCAGCTTATATGCTAGCGAGGCCTACGAGCAGTACTTC
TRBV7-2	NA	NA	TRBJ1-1	CASSLLQDTEAFF	TGTGCCAGCAGCTTACTACAGGACACTGAAGCTTTCTTT
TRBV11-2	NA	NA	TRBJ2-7	CASSFVLGRFDEQYF	TGTGCCAGCAGCTTCGTCCTCGGCAGGTTCGACGAGCAGTACTTC
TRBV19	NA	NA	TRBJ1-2	CASSIQAPYGYTF	TGTGCCAGTAGTATTCAGGCTCCATATGGCTACACCTTC
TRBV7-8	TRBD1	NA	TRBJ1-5	CASSFTGARDQPQHF	TGTGCCAGCAGCTTCACAGGGGCGCGGGATCAGCCCCAGCATTTT
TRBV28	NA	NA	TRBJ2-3	CASSYLLPDTQYF	TGTGCCAGCAGCTACCTTTTGCCAGATACGCAGTATTTT
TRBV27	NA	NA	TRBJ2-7	CASRGAVEGPPEQYF	TGTGCCAGCCGGGGAGCGGTGGAGGGACCCCCCGAGCAGTACTTC
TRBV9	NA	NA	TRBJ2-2	CASSVGPPDTGELFF	TGTGCCAGCAGCGTAGGGCCCCCAGACACCGGGGAGCTGTTTTTT
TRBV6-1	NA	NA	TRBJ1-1	CASSETDGRPNTEAFF	TGTGCCAGCAGTGAAACCGACGGCAGACCGAACACTGAAGCTTTCTTT
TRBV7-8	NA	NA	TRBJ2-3	CASKMDTEDTQYF	TGTGCCAGCAAGATGGACACCGAGGATACGCAGTATTTT
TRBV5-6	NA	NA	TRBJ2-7	CASSLGQSSYEQYF	TGTGCCAGCAGTCTCGGGCAGAGCTCCTACGAGCAGTACTTC
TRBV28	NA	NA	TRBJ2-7	CASSLRTIRKLLGRVTYEQYF	TGTGCCAGCAGTTTACGTACAATTAGGAAGCTCCTGGGACGGGTAACCTACGAGCAGTACTTC
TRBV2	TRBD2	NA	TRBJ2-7	CASRPSGPPNEQYF	TGTGCCAGCAGGCCTAGCGGGCCGCCTAACGAGCAGTACTTC
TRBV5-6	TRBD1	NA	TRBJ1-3	CASSLFPRGRGGTIYF	TGTGCCAGCAGCTTGTTCCCCAGGGGGCGCGGAGGCACCATATATTTT
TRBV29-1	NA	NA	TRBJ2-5	CSVEVDVETQYF	TGCAGCGTTGAAGTCGACGTAGAGACCCAGTACTTC
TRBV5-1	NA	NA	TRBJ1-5	CASSLDTNQPQHF	TGCGCCAGCAGCTTGGATACCAATCAGCCCCAGCATTTT
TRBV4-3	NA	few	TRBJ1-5	CASSQRWDQPQHF	TGCGCCAGCAGCCAAAGGTGGGATCAGCCCCAGCATTTT
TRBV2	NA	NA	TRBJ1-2	CASSDLNYGYTF	TGTGCCAGCAGCGACTTGAACTATGGCTACACCTTC
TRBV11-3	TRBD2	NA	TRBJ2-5	CASTIQAGGQETQYF	TGTGCCAGCACCATACAGGCGGGAGGGCAAGAGACCCAGTACTTC
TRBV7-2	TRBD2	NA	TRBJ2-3	CASSLAPWGGGSTDTQYF	TGTGCCAGCAGCTTAGCTCCCTGGGGCGGGGGTAGCACAGATACGCAGTATTTT
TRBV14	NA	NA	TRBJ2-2	CASSQASRSNTGELFF	TGTGCCAGCAGCCAAGCTTCCAGATCGAACACCGGGGAGCTGTTTTTT
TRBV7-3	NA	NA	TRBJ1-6	CASRGSSYNSPLHF	TGTGCCAGCAGGGGTTCCTCCTATAATTCACCCCTCCACTTT
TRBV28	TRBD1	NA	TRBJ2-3	CASTRQGVTDTQYF	TGTGCCAGTACCCGACAGGGAGTCACAGATACGCAGTATTTT
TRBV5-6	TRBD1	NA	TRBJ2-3	CASSWDLTGGINTDTQYF	TGTGCCAGCAGCTGGGACCTGACAGGGGGTATAAACACAGATACGCAGTATTTT
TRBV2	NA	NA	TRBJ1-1	CASSGVRANTEAFF	TGTGCCAGCAGTGGGGTCAGGGCGAACACTGAAGCTTTCTTT
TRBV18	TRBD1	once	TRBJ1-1	CASSPTQGEWNTEAFF	TGTGCCAGCTCACCAACGCAGGGGGAATGGAACACTGAAGCTTTCTTT
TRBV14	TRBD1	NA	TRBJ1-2	CASSQVRGPPYYGYTF	TGTGCCAGCAGCCAAGTCAGGGGGCCTCCCTACTATGGCTACACCTTC
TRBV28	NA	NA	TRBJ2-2	CASTGMNTGELFF	TGTGCCAGTACGGGGATGAACACCGGGGAGCTGTTTTTT
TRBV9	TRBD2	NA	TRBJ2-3	CASSGRLASTDTQYF	TGTGCCAGCAGCGGCAGACTAGCGAGCACAGATACGCAGTATTTT
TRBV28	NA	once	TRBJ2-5	CASSLAKGVWETQYF	TGTGCCAGCAGTTTGGCTAAGGGGGTTTGGGAGACCCAGTACTTC
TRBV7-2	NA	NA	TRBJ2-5	CASSLLGSLGETQYF	TGTGCCAGCAGCTTACTGGGTTCCCTCGGGGAGACCCAGTACTTC